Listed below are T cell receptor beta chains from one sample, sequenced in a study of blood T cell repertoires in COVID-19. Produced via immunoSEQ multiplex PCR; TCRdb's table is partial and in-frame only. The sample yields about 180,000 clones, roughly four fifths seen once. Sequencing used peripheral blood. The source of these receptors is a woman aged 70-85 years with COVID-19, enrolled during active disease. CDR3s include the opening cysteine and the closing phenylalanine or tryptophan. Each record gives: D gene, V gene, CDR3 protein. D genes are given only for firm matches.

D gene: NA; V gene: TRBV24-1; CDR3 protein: CATSDLTGSGYTF
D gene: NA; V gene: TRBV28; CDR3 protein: CASSSDSENSPLHF
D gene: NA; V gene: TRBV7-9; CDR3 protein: CASSTDRTNIQYF
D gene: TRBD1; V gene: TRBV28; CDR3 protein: CASSSTGSGETQYF
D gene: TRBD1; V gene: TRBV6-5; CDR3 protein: CASSYTGVGANVLTF
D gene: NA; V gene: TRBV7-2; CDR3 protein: CASSLVSHTEAFF
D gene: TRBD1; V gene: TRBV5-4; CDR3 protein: CASSRDRGRTDTQYF
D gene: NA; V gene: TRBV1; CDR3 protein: CTSSQDEGQRRYTF
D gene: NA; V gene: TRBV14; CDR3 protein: CASSPRHRLTSQGNIQYF
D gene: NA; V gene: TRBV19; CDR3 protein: CALLEADQNTEAFF
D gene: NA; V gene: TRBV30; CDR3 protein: CAWSVQGRDTIYF
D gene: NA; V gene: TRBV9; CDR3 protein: CASSRGMVWEEQFF
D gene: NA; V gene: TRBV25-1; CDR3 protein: CASSGSLTRNEQFF
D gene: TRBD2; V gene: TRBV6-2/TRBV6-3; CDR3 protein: CASSDRRGRSYEQYF
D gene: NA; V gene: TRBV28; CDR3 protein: CASSSVDTTNTGELFF
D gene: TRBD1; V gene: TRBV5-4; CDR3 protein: CASSSRGLRRGPNGYTF
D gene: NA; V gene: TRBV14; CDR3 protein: CASSQGGMVMDTQYF
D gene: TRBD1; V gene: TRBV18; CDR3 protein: CASSLTGEDTGELFF
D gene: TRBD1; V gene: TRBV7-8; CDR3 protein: CASSPTGDQPQHF
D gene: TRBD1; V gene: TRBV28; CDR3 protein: CASRPWGQGGNTEAFF
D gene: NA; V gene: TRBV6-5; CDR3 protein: CASSLDPGSNQPQHF
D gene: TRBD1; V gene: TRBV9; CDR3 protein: CASSVDTGGLYEQYF
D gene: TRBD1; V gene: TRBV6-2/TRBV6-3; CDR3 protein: CASSQRQGLRWQFF
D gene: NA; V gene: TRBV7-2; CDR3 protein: CASSLGVTGSEQYF
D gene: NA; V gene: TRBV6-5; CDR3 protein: CASGLSGVQNSPLHF
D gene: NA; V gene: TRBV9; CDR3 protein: CASSAQGNTEAFF
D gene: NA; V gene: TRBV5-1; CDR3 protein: CASSFIPGGSEKLFF
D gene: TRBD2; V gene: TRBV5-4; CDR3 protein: CASSPGLAGAGANVLTF
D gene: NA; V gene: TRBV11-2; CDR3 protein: CASSLDSDYGYTF
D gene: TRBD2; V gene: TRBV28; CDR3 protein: CASSLVPLSGRNEQFF
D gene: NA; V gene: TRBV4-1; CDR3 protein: CASSQDPGNTEAFF
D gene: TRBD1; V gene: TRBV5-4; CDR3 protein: CASSSRDRGQETQYF
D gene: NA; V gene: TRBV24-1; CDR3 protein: CASLDYRTDTQYF
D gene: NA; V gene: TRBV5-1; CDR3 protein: CASSLRAGNTEAFF
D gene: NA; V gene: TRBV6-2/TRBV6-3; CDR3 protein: CASSYLPRETQYF
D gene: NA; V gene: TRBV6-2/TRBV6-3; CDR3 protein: CASSQTRPRTAPLHF
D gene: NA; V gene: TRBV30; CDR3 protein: CAWENPGYLAEQYF
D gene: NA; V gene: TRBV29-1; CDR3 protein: CSGRVNEQFF
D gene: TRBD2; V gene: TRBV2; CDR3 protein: CATQIRTSGSNEQFF
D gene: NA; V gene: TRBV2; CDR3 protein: CASRKGDIPTNEKLFF
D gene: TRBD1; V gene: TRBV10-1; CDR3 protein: CASRIPQGMNTEAFF
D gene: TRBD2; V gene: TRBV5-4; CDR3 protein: CASSSGRESTDTQYF
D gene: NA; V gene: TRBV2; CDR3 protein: CASGDHGGSYNEQFF
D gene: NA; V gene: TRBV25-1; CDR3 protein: CASFVFGQNYGYTF
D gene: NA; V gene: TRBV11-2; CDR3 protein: CASSFSTGSRSYEQYF
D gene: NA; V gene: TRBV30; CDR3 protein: CAWSASGIREQYF
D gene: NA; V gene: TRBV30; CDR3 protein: CAWTSGGTWGNEQFF
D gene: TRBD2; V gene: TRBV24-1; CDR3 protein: CATSDPSGTSGVLHEQFF
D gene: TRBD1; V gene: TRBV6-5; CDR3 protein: CASRTGQATETQYF
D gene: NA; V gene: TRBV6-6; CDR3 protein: CASSYSTENSPLHF
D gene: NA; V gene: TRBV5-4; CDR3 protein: CASSLEKGVLSPLHF
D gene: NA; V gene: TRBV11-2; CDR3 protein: CASSPGIDVIQYF
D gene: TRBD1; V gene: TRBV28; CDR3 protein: CASSTARGRMNEKLFF
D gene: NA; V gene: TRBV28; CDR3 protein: CASSPGTGRSVGNEQFF
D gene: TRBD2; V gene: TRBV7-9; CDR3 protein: CASSLTSGAGNEQFF
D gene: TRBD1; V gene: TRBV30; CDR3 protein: CAWTPWGQGEKLFF
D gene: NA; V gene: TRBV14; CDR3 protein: CASSQDGRGSMEAFF
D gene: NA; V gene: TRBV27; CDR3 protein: CASTRWIREYDPYEQYF